Below, 6 T cell receptor beta chains from the same sample are listed, as sequenced in a study of regulatory T cells in long-lasting Graves disease. Time point: newly diagnosed GD, antithyroid drugs for less than 3 months. Extracted PBMC RNA gave rise to the TCR library. According to the study, TCR beta libraries were built with iRepertoire HTBI primers and CDR3-region Arm-PCR. TCRdb called the multiplex PCR reads again in MiXCR, with one record for every CDR3 protein. The sample yields under 450,000 distinct CDR3 sequences, about 11% seen once. These same records also appear under a second study, on T cells in Graves' hyperthyroidism and ophthalmopathy.

Specimen: peripheral blood mononuclear cells (PBMCs), collected at new diagnosis, from a patient treated with antithyroid drugs. These receptors were collected from a young woman with Graves disease.

This clonotype was picked up many times. The chain carries TRBV28 and TRBJ2-5; TRBD1 agrees at 9 bases. V lost 5 bases to trimming and J lost 5 bases; unmatched junction nucleotides: 12. Germline V gene sequence: CDR1 MDHEN, CDR2 SYDVKM. The CDR3 is 16 amino acids. The DNA of the CDR3 is TGTGCCAGCAGTCCCTGGGAGGGACAGGGCGTTGAGACCCAGTACTTC. Its translation is CASSPWEGQGVETQYF.

V and J are TRBV19 and TRBJ1-2; 7 positions match TRBD1. The CDR3 consists of 14 residues. V lost 4 bases and J lost 4; bases outside the gene matches: 6. From germline, CDR1 is LNHDA and CDR2 SQIVND (reference sequence). CDR3 sequence: CASSSQQGTYGYTF. The CDR3 DNA reads as TGTGCCAGTAGTAGCCAACAGGGGACCTATGGCTACACCTTC.

This clonotype was observed many times. V and J are TRBV28 and TRBJ2-1; TRBD2 aligns across 11 bases. The germline CDR1 and CDR2 sequences are MDHEN and SYDVKM. The CDR3 is 15 amino acids. With V trimmed by 6 bases and J by 8 bases, 9 bases remained unmatched. CDR3 nucleotide sequence: TGTGCCAGCAGCCTTAGCGGGAGGGCATTCGATGAGCAGTTCTTC. Protein sequence: CASSLSGRAFDEQFF. Full variable domain (rest looked up from reference TRBV28 and TRBJ2-1): DVKVTQSSRYLVKRTGEKVFLECVQDMDHENMFWYRQDPGLGLRLIYFSYDVKMKEKGDIPEGYSVSREKKERFSLILESASTNQTSMYLCASSLSGRAFDEQFFGPGTRLTVL.

The chain has TRBV20-1 and TRBJ2-7; 7 bases agree with TRBD1. Germline assignment: CDR1 DFQATT and CDR2 SNEGSKA (reference sequence). V lost 6 bases, J lost 3 bases, and 8 bases stayed unmatched. The CDR3 has 13 residues. The CDR3 loop is CSAPTGLRYEQYF. The CDR3 bases are TGCAGTGCCCCGACAGGGTTACGCTACGAGCAGTACTTC.

This clonotype has more than one count but fewer than ten. The chain couples TRBV12-3 or TRBV12-4 to TRBJ2-1; D is unresolved. There are 13 residues in the CDR3. The V end was cut by 0 bases, the J end by 3 bases, with 3 bases between. CDR3 in amino acids: CASSLAYYNEQFF. DNA of the CDR3: TGTGCCAGCAGTTTAGCATACTACAATGAGCAGTTCTTC.

This clonotype was seen a handful of times. J is TRBJ1-6 and V is TRBV12-3 or TRBV12-4; D unclear. This CDR3 has 9 residues. Deletions cut 4 bases from V and 18 bases from J, with 7 bases between. This chain's CDR3 is CASSSKRHF. In DNA form, the CDR3 reads TGTGCCAGCAGTTCAAAGCGCCACTTT.